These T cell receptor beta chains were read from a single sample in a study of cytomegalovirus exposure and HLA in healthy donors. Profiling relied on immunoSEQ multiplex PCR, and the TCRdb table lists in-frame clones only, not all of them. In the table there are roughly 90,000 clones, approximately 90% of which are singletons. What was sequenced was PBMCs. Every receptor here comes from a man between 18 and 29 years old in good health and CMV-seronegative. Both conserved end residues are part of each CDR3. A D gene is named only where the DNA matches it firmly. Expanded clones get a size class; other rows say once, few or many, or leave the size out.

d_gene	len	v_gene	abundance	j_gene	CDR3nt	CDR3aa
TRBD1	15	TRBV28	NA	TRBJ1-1	TGTGCCAGCAGTAGAGACAGGGGGCGCGATCCTGAAGCTTTCTTT	CASSRDRGRDPEAFF
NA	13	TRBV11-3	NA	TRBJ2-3	TGTGCCAGCAGCTTAGCTAGTGCAGATACGCAGTATTTT	CASSLASADTQYF
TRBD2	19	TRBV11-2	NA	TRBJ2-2	TGTGCCAGCAGCTTAACCCAACTAGCGGGGGCCCTCAACACCGGGGAGCTGTTTTTT	CASSLTQLAGALNTGELFF
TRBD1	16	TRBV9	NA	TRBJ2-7	TGTGCCAGCAGCGTTTCAGGGGGCTTGCCTTCCTACGAGCAGTACTTC	CASSVSGGLPSYEQYF
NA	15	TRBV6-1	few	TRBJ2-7	TGTGCCAGCAGTGAATCCCACAGGGCCTCCTACGAGCAGTACTTC	CASSESHRASYEQYF
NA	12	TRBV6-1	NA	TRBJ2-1	TGTGCCAGCGGAGGGGTAGTTAATGAGCAGTTCTTC	CASGGVVNEQFF
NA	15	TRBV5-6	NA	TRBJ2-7	TGTGCCAGCAGCTTGTCGCCAGCGGGACACTACGAGCAGTACTTC	CASSLSPAGHYEQYF
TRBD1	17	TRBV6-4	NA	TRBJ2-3	TGTGCCAGCAGTGACTACTTGGGACAGGGGGTCACAGATACGCAGTATTTT	CASSDYLGQGVTDTQYF
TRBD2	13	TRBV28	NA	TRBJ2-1	TGTGCCAGCAGAATAGCGGGAGGCAATGAGCAGTTCTTC	CASRIAGGNEQFF
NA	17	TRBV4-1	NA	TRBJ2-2	TGCGCCAGCAGCCAAGATCGGGCGCGGGCGGCTACCGGGGAGCTGTTTTTT	CASSQDRARAATGELFF
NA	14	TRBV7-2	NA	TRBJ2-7	TGTGCCAGCAGCCTAGTACCGGGGGAATACGAGCAGTACTTC	CASSLVPGEYEQYF
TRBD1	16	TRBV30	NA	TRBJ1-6	TGTGCCTGGAGTGTCCGACAGGGAGTAGGGAATTCACCCCTCCACTTT	CAWSVRQGVGNSPLHF
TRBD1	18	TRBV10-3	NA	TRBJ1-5	TGTGCCATCAGTGAGTCGTTCCGTCGGGACAGGGGCAATCAGCCCCAGCATTTT	CAISESFRRDRGNQPQHF
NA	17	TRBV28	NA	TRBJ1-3	TGTGCCAGCAGTTCGCCCCCAGGGGCCCACTCTGGAAACACCATATATTTT	CASSSPPGAHSGNTIYF
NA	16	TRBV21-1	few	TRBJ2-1	TGTGCCAGCAGCAAAGGATACGGACTAGCGGACAATGAGCAGTTCTTC	CASSKGYGLADNEQFF
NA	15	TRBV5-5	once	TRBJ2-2	TGTGCCAGCAGCCTACCTCGGACGGGGACCGGGGAGCTGTTTTTT	CASSLPRTGTGELFF
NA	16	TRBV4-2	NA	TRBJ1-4	TGTGCCAGCAGCCAAGATGTTCAGGGAACTAATGAAAAACTGTTTTTT	CASSQDVQGTNEKLFF
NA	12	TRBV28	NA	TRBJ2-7	TGTGCCAGCAGTTCCAGGGTTCGCGAGCAGTACTTC	CASSSRVREQYF
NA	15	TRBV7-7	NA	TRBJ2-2	TGTGCTAGCAGCTTACAGGGCAGTGGTAACGGGGAGCTGTTTTTT	CASSLQGSGNGELFF
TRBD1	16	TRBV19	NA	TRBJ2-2	TGTGCCAGTAGTATACGGGGACAGGGAACGGCCGGGGAGCTGTTTTTT	CASSIRGQGTAGELFF
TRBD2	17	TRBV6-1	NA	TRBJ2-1	TGTGCCAGCAGTGAAGCAAGAGCGGGAGGACTGAACAATGAGCAGTTCTTC	CASSEARAGGLNNEQFF
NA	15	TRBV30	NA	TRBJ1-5	TGTGCCTGGAGTGTACGTGCGTCGGGCAATCAGCCCCAGCATTTT	CAWSVRASGNQPQHF
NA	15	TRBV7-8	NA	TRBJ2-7	TGTGCCAGCAGCTTAGTAGCAGGGCCTTTGTACGAGCAGTACTTC	CASSLVAGPLYEQYF
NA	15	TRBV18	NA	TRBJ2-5	TGTGCCAGCTCACCGCTCATAGGAGGCCAAGAGACCCAGTACTTC	CASSPLIGGQETQYF
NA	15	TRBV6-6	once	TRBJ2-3	TGTGCCAGCAGTTACCGGGCGGGGCTCACAGATACGCAGTATTTT	CASSYRAGLTDTQYF
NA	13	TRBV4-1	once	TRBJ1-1	TGCGCCAGCAGCCAAGTAGTAGGAGAAAAGGCTTTCTTT	CASSQVVGEKAFF
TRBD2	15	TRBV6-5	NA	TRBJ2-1	TGTGCCAGCAGTTACTCGGCGGGAGGCCACAATGAGCAGTTCTTC	CASSYSAGGHNEQFF
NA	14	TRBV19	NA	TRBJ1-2	TGTGCCAGTAGTACTTCCCGGGATAGGTTCGACTACACCTTC	CASSTSRDRFDYTF